The 5 T cell receptor beta chains below all came from one sample that was sequenced in a study of technical replicates of blood from a handful of donors. TCRdb's copy holds only in-frame clones and misses some; the assay was immunoSEQ multiplex PCR. Found here are tens of thousands of clones, about 89% of them singletons; the top ten hold around 0.27%. Sequencing input: T cells isolated from PBMCs. The receptors originated from a human donor in good health.

The CDR3 coding sequence is TGCGCCAGCAGTGAGAATCCGGCCAGGGGGCGAGGCACTGAAGCTTTCTTT. Its protein product is CASSENPARGRGTEAFF. The chain uses TRBV10-1 and TRBJ1-1; 8 bases map to TRBD1. Unmatched junction bases numbered 12, after V lost 2 bases and J lost 4 bases. The germline V gene encodes CDR1 WNHNN and CDR2 SYGVQD (reference sequence). The CDR3 sequence is 17 residues long.

This chain connects TRBV5-1 to TRBJ1-2; TRBD1 agrees at 8 bases. Trimming cost V 4 bases and J 8 bases; bases outside gene matches: 7. The CDR3 is 13 residues long. Germline V gene data show CDR1 as SGHRS and CDR2 as YFSETQ. For the CDR3, the DNA is TGCGCCAGCAGCGTGGGACAGGACGGAGGCTACACCTTC. It specifies CASSVGQDGGYTF.

V gene TRBV10-3 combines with J gene TRBJ1-1, with 7 nucleotides matching TRBD1. Germline lookup yields CDR1 ENHRY and CDR2 SYGVKD. The ends lost 6 bases at V and 5 bases at J; junction bases unmatched: 12. The CDR3 contains 15 residues. The CDR3 here is CAIRAEMAGGTEAFF. CDR3 in DNA: TGTGCCATCAGGGCCGAGATGGCAGGGGGTACTGAAGCTTTCTTT.

The V and J genes are TRBV2 and TRBJ2-7; 12 bases agree with TRBD2. The V gene end was trimmed by 4 bases and the J gene end by 2 bases; junction bases not matched to a gene: 6. The CDR3 is made up of 16 amino acids. Germline V gene sequence: CDR1 SNHLY, CDR2 FYNNEI. Here the CDR3 reads CASSVRSSGGAYEQYF. The CDR3 coding sequence is TGTGCCAGCAGTGTACGATCTAGCGGGGGGGCCTACGAGCAGTACTTC.

In its sample, this clone was seen once. The chain has TRBV21-1 and TRBJ1-5; the D segment call TRBD1 is taken from the table without a DNA check. TRBV21-1 is a documented pseudogene. This CDR3 comprises 16 residues. CDR3 amino acids: CANPLGASYSNQPQHF. The CDR3, as DNA: TGTGCCAACCCATTGGGGGCCTCTTATAGCAATCAGCCCCAGCATTTT.